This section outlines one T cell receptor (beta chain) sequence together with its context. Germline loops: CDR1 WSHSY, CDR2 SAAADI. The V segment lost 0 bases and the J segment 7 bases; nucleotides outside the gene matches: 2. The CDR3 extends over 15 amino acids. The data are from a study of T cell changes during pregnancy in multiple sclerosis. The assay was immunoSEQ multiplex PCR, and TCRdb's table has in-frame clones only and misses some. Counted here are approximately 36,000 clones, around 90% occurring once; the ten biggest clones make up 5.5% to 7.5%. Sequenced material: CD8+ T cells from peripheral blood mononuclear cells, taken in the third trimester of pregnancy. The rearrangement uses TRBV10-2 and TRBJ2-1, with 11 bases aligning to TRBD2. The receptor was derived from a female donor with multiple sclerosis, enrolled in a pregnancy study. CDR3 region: CASSESRLAGNEQFF. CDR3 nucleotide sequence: TGCGCCAGCAGTGAGTCGAGACTAGCGGGGAATGAGCAGTTCTTC.